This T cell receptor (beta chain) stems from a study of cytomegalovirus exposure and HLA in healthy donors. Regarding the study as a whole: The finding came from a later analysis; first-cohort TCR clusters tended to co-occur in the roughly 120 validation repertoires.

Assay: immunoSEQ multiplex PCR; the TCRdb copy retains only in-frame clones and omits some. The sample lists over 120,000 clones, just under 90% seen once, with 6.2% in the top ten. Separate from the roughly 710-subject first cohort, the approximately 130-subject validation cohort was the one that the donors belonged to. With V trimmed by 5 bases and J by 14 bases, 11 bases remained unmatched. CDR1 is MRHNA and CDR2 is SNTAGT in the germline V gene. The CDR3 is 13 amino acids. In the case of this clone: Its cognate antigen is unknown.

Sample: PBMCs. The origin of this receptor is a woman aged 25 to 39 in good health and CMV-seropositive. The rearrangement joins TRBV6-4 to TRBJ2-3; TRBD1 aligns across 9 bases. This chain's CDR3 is CASSSSWDREMYF. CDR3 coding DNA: TGTGCCAGCAGTTCTTCTTGGGACAGGGAAATGTATTTT.